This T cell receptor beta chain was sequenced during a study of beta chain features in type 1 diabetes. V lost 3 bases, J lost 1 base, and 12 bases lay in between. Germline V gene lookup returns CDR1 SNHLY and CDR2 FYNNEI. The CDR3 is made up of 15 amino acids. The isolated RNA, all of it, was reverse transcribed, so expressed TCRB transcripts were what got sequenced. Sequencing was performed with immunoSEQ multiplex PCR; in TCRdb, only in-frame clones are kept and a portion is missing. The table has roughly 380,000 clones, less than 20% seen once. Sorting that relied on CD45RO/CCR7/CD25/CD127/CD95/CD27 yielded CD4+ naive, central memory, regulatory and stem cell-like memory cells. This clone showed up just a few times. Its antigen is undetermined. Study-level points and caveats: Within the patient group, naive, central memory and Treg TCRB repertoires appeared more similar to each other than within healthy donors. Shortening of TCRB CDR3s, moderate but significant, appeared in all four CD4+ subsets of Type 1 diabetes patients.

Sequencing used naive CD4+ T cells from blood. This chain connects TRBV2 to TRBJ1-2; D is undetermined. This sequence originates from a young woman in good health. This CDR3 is CASSENAGLNYGYTF. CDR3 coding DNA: TGTGCCAGCAGTGAGAACGCAGGCCTTAACTATGGCTACACCTTC.